This T cell receptor (beta chain) stems from a study of human T cells and chemical hapten exposure. General observations from the study: Expanded TCRs created a significantly greater count of big CDR3 similarity clusters than controls did.

The study's library attached unique molecular identifiers to single cDNA molecules. Original analysis: Sample-level TCR yields exhibited a median of around 90,000, with a range of 23,224 to 690,600. TCRdb ran MiXCR on the RACE reads and lists one entry per CDR3 protein. TCRdb's processing, not the study's, gives the V and J calls here. The sample lists 150,000 to 200,000 distinct CDR3 sequences; approximately 14% were seen once. The CDR3 length is 18 residues. V lost 1 base and J lost 0, with 19 bases in between. CDR1 is MGHRA, CDR2 YSYEKL, per germline. This clonotype was picked up a small number of times. Its antigen is unidentified. The time point: patch test 1, 2 weeks after DPC sensitization. Treatment given: therapeutic diphenylcyclopropenone sensitization with weekly scalp DPC. Each patch test followed a blood draw.

The source material was whole blood, sampled in connection with sensitization to the hapten diphenylcyclopropenone (DPC). This clonotype was obtained from a woman in her 30s with alopecia areata. Some clones in this sample may be carry-over from other donors' samples. The J gene is TRBJ2-7, the V gene TRBV4-1, with D perhaps matching TRBD2 (7 bases). The DNA for the CDR3 is TGCGCCAGCAGCCAAGCCCCAGGGGCGGGGGCTCTCTCCTACGAGCAGTACTTC. Residues: CASSQAPGAGALSYEQYF.